The sequence of this T cell receptor (beta chain) was determined in a study of blood T cell repertoires in COVID-19. Turning to the study itself: The origin of the acute and convalescent COVID-19 samples was the United States, Italy and Spain.

The table came from immunoSEQ multiplex PCR; TCRdb's copy has only in-frame clones and leaves some out. The repertoire holds 150,000 to 200,000 clones, around 85% seen once, with over 3% in the top ten. This clone has only a few counts. This CDR3 comprises 13 residues. Germline-derived CDR1 and CDR2 are ENHRY and SYGVKD. Trimming stripped 3 bases from V and 6 bases from J, with 10 bases between. The origin of this receptor is a human donor with acute or convalescent COVID-19. The donor label of this sample is uncertain. Material: peripheral blood. The V call is TRBV10-3, the J call TRBJ2-3; D uncertain. The DNA of the CDR3 is TGTGCCATCAGTGAATTCTCCGGGGATACGCAGTATTTT. It specifies CAISEFSGDTQYF.